The clone carrying this T cell receptor beta chain was detected only a few times. What it recognizes is unknown. In TCRdb, the RT-PCR reads were re-called with MiXCR into one record per CDR3 protein. The table includes 500,000 to 550,000 distinct CDR3 sequences, about 7.6% detected once. The data were obtained in a study of response to subunit inactivated influenza vaccine. CDR3 length equals 13 residues. V gave up 4 bases and J gave up 5 bases, with 11 bases separating them. Germline assignment: CDR1 MNHEY and CDR2 SMNVEV (reference sequence). Study conclusions and caveats: New T cells are recruited in small numbers by each seasonal influenza vaccination, according to the authors' suggestion.

The origin of this receptor is a man in his fifties or sixties who received an inactivated influenza vaccine. The sequencing used PBMCs from blood, collected less than 30 months after vaccination. The chain employs TRBV27 and TRBJ2-5, with D unresolved. CDR3 nucleotide sequence: TGTGCCAGCAGTTCCTACTCTGGGGAGACCCAGTACTTC. It encodes CASSSYSGETQYF.